This TCR beta chain was captured by sequencing in a study of PD-L1 blockade in urothelial cancer. Across the whole study: Blood was tested 3 weeks (second dose) and 6 weeks into treatment.

A note on this clone: Its antigen is currently unknown.

The germline gives CDR1 SNHLY, CDR2 FYNNEI. CDR3 length: 15 amino acids. After removal of 8 bases from V and 4 bases from J, the junction contained 10 bases not matched to a gene. Overall study results and limits: Durable-benefit patients showed greater tumor-associated blood clone expansion at 3 weeks.

Spiking of synthetic TCR analog templates was performed in each PCR. Some clones are missing from TCRdb's copy, which holds only in-frame ones; the method was immunoSEQ multiplex PCR. Seen here are about 45,000 clones, around 82% observed once, and the top ten hold roughly 16%. The time point: peripheral blood 6 weeks after treatment start. The cohort comprised individuals with locally advanced or metastatic urothelial carcinoma. The receptor was isolated from a man aged 60 to 75 with urothelial cancer. Sequenced material: PBMCs, taken around atezolizumab (anti-PD-L1) treatment. V gene TRBV2 combines with J gene TRBJ2-3, with TRBD1 matching 9 bases. CDR3 sequence (DNA): TGTGCCAGCCCAGTCGGGGACAGGGACTCAGATACGCAGTATTTT. It is translated as CASPVGDRDSDTQYF.